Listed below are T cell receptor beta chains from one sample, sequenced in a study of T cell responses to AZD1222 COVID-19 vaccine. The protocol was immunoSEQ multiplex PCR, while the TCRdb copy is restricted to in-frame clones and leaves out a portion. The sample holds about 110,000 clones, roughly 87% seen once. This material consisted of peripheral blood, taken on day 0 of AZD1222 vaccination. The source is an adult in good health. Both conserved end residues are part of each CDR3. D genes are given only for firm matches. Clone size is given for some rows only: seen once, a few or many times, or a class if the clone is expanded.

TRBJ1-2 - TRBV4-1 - TGCGCCAGCAGCCAGACACCTAACTATGGCTACACCTTC CASSQTPNYGYTF
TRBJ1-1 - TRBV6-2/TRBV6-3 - TGTGCCAGCAGTTATTGGGAACGGAAGACTGAAGCTTTCTTT CASSYWERKTEAFF
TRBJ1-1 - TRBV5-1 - TGCGCCAGCATGAGGGACCCGAACACTGAAGCTTTCTTT CASMRDPNTEAFF
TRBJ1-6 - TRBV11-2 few TGTGCCAGCAGTCTAAAGCCCTATAATTCACCCCTCCACTTT CASSLKPYNSPLHF
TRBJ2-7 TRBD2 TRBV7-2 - TGTGCCAGCAGCTTATGGGGTTGGGGGGGTACGAACTACGAGCAGTACTTC CASSLWGWGGTNYEQYF
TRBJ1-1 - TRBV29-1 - TGCAGCGTCGGGGCTCTGGTTTCGAACACTGAAGCTTTCTTT CSVGALVSNTEAFF
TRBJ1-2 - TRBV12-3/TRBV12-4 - TGTGCCAGCAGCCGTCAGGGGTACTATGGCTACACCTTC CASSRQGYYGYTF
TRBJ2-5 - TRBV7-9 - TGTGCCATCTTCGACGAACTGGAGACCCAGTACTTC CAIFDELETQYF
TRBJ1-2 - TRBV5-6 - TGTGCCAGCAGCTTGGAAGCGGGGGCAGATGGCTACACCTTC CASSLEAGADGYTF
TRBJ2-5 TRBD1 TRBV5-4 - TGTGCCAGCAGCTTCACAGGGGTAGAGACCCAGTACTTC CASSFTGVETQYF
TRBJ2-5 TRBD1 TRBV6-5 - TGTGCCACGGCGGACAGGGGGCAGGGAGAGACCCAGTACTTC CATADRGQGETQYF
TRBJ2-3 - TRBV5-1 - TGCGCCAGCAGAACCAATCCGAGGGATACGCAGTATTTT CASRTNPRDTQYF
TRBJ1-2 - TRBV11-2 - TGTGCCAGCAGCGGCCTGCGTCGGGGTCACTATGGCTACACCTTC CASSGLRRGHYGYTF
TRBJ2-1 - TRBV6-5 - TGTGCCAGCAGTTACGGGCCTAAGGTCAGTGAGCAGTTCTTC CASSYGPKVSEQFF
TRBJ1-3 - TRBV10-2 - TGCGCCGGCAGTGAGAGTTTCGCTGGAAACACCATATATTTT CAGSESFAGNTIYF